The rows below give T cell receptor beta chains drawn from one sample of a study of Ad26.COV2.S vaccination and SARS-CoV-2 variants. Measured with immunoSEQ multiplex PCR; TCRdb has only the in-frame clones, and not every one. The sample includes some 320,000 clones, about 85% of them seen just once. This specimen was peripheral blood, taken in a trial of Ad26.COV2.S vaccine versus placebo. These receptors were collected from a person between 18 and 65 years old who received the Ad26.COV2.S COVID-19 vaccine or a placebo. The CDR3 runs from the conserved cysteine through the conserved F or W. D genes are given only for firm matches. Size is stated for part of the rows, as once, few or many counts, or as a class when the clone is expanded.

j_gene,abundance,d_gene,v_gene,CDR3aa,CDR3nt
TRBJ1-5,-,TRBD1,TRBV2,CASSEGTGVRGQPQHF,TGTGCCAGCAGTGAAGGGACAGGGGTCCGGGGTCAGCCCCAGCATTTT
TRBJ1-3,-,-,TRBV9,CASSSREGAGNTIYF,TGTGCCAGCAGCTCCCGCGAAGGCGCCGGAAACACCATATATTTT
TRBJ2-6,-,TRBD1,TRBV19,CASTRTGDSGANVLTF,TGTGCCAGTACTCGGACAGGCGACTCTGGGGCCAACGTCCTGACTTTC
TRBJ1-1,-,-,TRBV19,CASSTGVLTEAFF,TGTGCCAGTAGTACAGGGGTACTCACTGAAGCTTTCTTT
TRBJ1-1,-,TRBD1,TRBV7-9,CASSLEGDSKNTEAFF,TGTGCCAGCAGCTTAGAAGGGGACAGTAAGAACACTGAAGCTTTCTTT
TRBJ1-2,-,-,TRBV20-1,CSAPLTYGYTF,TGCAGTGCACCCCTCACATACGGCTACACCTTC
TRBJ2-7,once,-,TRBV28,CASSTSGGAYEQYF,TGTGCCAGCAGCACAAGTGGGGGAGCCTACGAGCAGTACTTC
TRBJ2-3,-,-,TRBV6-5,CASSPSAESTDTQYF,TGTGCCAGCAGTCCCTCAGCGGAAAGCACAGATACGCAGTATTTT
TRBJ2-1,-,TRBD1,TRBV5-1,CASTYRDSNNEQFF,TGCGCCAGCACATACCGGGACAGCAACAATGAGCAGTTCTTC
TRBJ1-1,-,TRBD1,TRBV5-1,CASSVQGAGTEAFF,TGCGCCAGCAGTGTACAGGGGGCGGGAACTGAAGCTTTCTTT
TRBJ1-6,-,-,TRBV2,CASSATGSSYNSPLHF,TGTGCCAGCAGCGCGACAGGAAGCTCCTATAATTCACCCCTCCACTTT
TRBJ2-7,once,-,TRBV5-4,CASSLTGSGEQYF,TGTGCCAGCAGCTTGACAGGGTCGGGGGAGCAGTACTTC
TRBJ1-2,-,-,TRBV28,CASSFGFGRLANYGYTF,TGTGCCAGCAGTTTTGGATTTGGACGGTTAGCTAACTATGGCTACACCTTC
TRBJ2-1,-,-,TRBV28,CASSLAQGQSSEQFF,TGTGCCAGCAGTTTGGCTCAGGGTCAGTCAAGTGAGCAGTTCTTC
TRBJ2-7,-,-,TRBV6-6,CASRRIYEQYF,TGTGCCAGCAGGCGTATCTACGAGCAGTACTTC
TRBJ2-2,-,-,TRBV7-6,CASSLRQNTGELFF,TGTGCCAGCAGCTTAAGACAGAACACCGGGGAGCTGTTTTTT
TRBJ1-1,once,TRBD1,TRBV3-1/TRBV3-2,CASSQALQGSSIAFF,TGTGCCAGCAGCCAAGCCCTACAGGGGTCCAGTATAGCTTTCTTT
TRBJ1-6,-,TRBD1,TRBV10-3,CAIRGTGGGSPLHF,TGTGCCATCAGGGGGACAGGAGGAGGTTCACCCCTCCACTTT
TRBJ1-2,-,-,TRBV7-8,CASSLGRATNYGYTF,TGTGCCAGCAGCTTAGGAAGGGCCACTAACTATGGCTACACCTTC
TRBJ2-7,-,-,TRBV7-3,CASSLSRWGPYEQYF,TGTGCCAGCAGCTTATCTCGATGGGGCCCCTACGAGCAGTACTTC
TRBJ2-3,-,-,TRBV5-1,CASSFAGVGTDTQYF,TGCGCCAGCAGCTTTGCAGGGGTAGGGACAGATACGCAGTATTTT
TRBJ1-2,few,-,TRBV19,CASSIGRAVYGYTF,TGTGCCAGTAGTATAGGTCGGGCTGTTTATGGCTACACCTTC
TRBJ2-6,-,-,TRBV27,CASSFLTPSHSGANVLTF,TGTGCCAGCAGCTTCCTGACACCATCCCATTCTGGGGCCAACGTCCTGACTTTC
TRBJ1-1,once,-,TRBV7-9,CASTIPGGRPEAFF,TGTGCCAGCACCATTCCTGGGGGGAGGCCTGAAGCTTTCTTT
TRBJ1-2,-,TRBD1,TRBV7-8,CASSRRGQGDYGYTF,TGTGCCAGCAGCAGACGCGGACAGGGGGACTATGGCTACACCTTC
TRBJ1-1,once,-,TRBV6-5,CASSRLIETEAFF,TGTGCCAGCAGTCGTTTAATAGAGACTGAAGCTTTCTTT
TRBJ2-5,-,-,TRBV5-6,CASSYMGVTQETQYF,TGTGCCAGCAGCTACATGGGTGTTACCCAAGAGACCCAGTACTTC
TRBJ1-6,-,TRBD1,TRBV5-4,CASSLRGQGGLAPLHF,TGTGCCAGCAGCTTACGAGGACAGGGAGGTTTGGCACCCCTCCACTTT
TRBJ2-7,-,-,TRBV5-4,CATTDGGRSYEQYF,TGTGCCACCACGGACGGGGGACGGAGCTACGAGCAGTACTTC
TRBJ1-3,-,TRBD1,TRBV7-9,CASSLDDRVSGNTIYF,TGTGCCAGCAGCTTAGACGACAGGGTCTCTGGAAACACCATATATTTT
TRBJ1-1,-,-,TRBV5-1,CASSLVRGDTEAFF,TGCGCCAGCAGCTTGGTGAGAGGGGACACTGAAGCTTTCTTT
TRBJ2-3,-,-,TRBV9,CASSPHEGWGDTQYF,TGTGCCAGCAGCCCCCATGAGGGGTGGGGAGATACGCAGTATTTT
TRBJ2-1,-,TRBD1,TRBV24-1,CATQRAGQGYNEQFF,TGTGCCACCCAGAGGGCGGGACAGGGTTACAATGAGCAGTTCTTC
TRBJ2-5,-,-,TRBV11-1,CASSLLAGKGQETQYF,TGTGCCAGCAGCTTATTAGCAGGGAAGGGCCAAGAGACCCAGTACTTC
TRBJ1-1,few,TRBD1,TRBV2,CVSAGQGNTEAFF,TGTGTAAGTGCGGGACAGGGGAACACTGAAGCTTTCTTT
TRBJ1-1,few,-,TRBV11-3,CASSLEGGTEAFF,TGTGCCAGCAGCTTAGAGGGGGGAACTGAAGCTTTCTTT
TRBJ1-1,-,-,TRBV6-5,CASSGAMNTEAFF,TGTGCCAGCAGCGGGGCCATGAACACTGAAGCTTTCTTT
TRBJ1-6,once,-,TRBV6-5,CASSYSRQSLNSPLHF,TGTGCCAGCAGTTACTCGCGGCAGTCTTTGAATTCACCCCTCCACTTT
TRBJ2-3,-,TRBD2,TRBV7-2,CASSLGRGGYTDTQYF,TGTGCCAGCAGCTTGGGGCGGGGGGGATACACAGATACGCAGTATTTT
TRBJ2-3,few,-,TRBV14,CASSQRMGWDLRHTQYF,TGTGCCAGCAGCCAACGAATGGGCTGGGATTTGCGCCATACGCAGTATTTT
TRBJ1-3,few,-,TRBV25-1,CASSDSRGYSGNTIYF,TGTGCCAGCAGTGACTCGAGGGGATACTCTGGAAACACCATATATTTT
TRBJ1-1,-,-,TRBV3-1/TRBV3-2,CASSQDRWGGQGTEAFF,TGTGCCAGCAGCCAAGATCGGTGGGGGGGCCAAGGCACTGAAGCTTTCTTT
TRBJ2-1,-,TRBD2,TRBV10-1,CASSEQGREGLYNEQFF,TGCGCCAGCAGTGAGCAAGGGCGGGAGGGGCTCTACAATGAGCAGTTCTTC
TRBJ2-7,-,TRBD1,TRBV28,CASSLYGTAPYEQYF,TGTGCCAGCAGTTTATATGGGACAGCCCCCTACGAGCAGTACTTC
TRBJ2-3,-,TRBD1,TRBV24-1,CATSDWTGAVDTQYF,TGTGCCACCAGTGATTGGACAGGGGCGGTAGATACGCAGTATTTT
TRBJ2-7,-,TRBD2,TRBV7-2,CASSFSRGGAYEQYF,TGTGCCAGCAGCTTTTCGCGGGGGGGGGCCTACGAGCAGTACTTC
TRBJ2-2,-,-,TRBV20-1,CSASWLGGTGELFF,TGCAGTGCTAGTTGGCTAGGCGGCACCGGGGAGCTGTTTTTT
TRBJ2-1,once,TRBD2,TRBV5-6,CASSFSSRLAGSNEQFF,TGTGCCAGCAGCTTTTCCTCCCGCCTAGCGGGCTCCAATGAGCAGTTCTTC
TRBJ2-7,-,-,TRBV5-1,CASSLEHRYEQYF,TGCGCCAGCAGCTTGGAACATAGGTACGAGCAGTACTTC
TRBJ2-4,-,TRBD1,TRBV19,CASSTRDSIGDIQYF,TGTGCCAGTAGTACCCGGGACAGTATAGGGGACATTCAGTACTTC
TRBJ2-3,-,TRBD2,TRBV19,CASSMSGLASTDTQYF,TGTGCCAGTAGTATGTCGGGACTAGCGAGCACAGATACGCAGTATTTT
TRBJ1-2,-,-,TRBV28,CASSPFRGGSNYGYTF,TGTGCCAGCAGCCCTTTCCGGGGGGGCAGTAACTATGGCTACACCTTC
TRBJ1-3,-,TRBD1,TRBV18,CASSPQGQGPGNTIYF,TGTGCCAGCTCACCACAGGGACAGGGGCCTGGAAACACCATATATTTT
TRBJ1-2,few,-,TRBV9,CASTKGATPSAGYTF,-
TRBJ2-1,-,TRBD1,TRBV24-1,CATSEGQGLSFNNEQFF,TGTGCCACCAGTGAGGGACAGGGGCTTTCATTCAACAATGAGCAGTTCTTC
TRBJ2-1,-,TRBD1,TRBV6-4,CASSDARQGWTYNEQFF,TGTGCCAGCAGTGACGCCCGACAGGGGTGGACCTACAATGAGCAGTTCTTC
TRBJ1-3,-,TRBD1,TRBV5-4,CASSLPDRGDTIYF,TGTGCCAGCAGCTTGCCCGACAGGGGCGACACCATATATTTT
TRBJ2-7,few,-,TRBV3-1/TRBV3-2,CASSDPVQGTYEQYF,TGTGCCAGCAGCGACCCCGTTCAGGGGACCTACGAGCAGTACTTC